This T cell receptor beta chain derives from a study of blood T cell repertoires in COVID-19. The overall study: Samples came from the United States, Italy and Spain, spanning acute and convalescent COVID-19. Nucleic acid was either cDNA or gDNA, and it came from T cells, B-cell-depleted T cells, or PBMCs.

Source study methods: Researchers report that nucleated cell counts were estimated from reference gene primer amplification. Libraries were prepared by immunoSEQ multiplex PCR; TCRdb keeps only in-frame clonotypes and omits some of them. Clone size and the V and J calls come from that table; the DNA yielded D and trimming. The table lists 200,000 or so clones, approximately 85% of them singletons. This clone was counted at least ten times. The CDR3 has 16 residues. The germline V gene has CDR1 MNHEY and CDR2 SMNVEV (reference sequence). V lost 4 bases to trimming and J lost 6 bases; unmatched junction nucleotides: 7.

This TCR was recovered from a man in his 60s with acute or convalescent COVID-19. The chain uses TRBV27 and TRBJ2-2; 11 nucleotides match TRBD1. The specimen was peripheral blood. CDR3 protein: CASSSIPGQGAGELFF. CDR3 in DNA: TGTGCCAGCAGTTCTATTCCGGGACAGGGGGCCGGGGAGCTGTTTTTT.